This T cell receptor (beta chain) comes out of a study of CD8+ T cells in alopecia areata (dated by TCRdb to between 2018 and 2020). As for the study more broadly: In both human patients and the C3H/HeJ mouse model, the study applied high-throughput TCRbeta sequencing to look at T cell clonal expansion in alopecia areata. RNA came from the PAXgene miRNA kit for fixed scalp, the miRNeasy kit for PBMCs, and the RNeasy kit for mouse skin. In humans, TCRbeta sequencing was performed on scalp tissue and on sorted CD4+ and CD8+ peripheral blood T cells from healthy controls and from patients with patchy or totalis/universalis alopecia areata. Clonality in the scalp was compared among normal scalp (n=4), patchy alopecia areata scalp (n=8), and alopecia totalis/universalis scalp (n=8). TCRbeta CDR3 regions were amplified by immunoSEQ multiplex PCR with 35 Vbeta forward and 13 Jbeta reverse primers. Study-wide conclusions, independent of this receptor: Compared with normal scalp, lesional scalp, particularly in alopecia totalis/universalis, had higher clonality and more expanded CD8+ clones, which suggests antigenic drive. Unlike mouse skin, where gammadelta T cells dominate, normal human skin contains resident alphabeta T cells that get sequenced too, which complicates analysis of the scalp TCR repertoire. TCR sequences shared between patients were less clear than in mice, possibly partly because of HLA diversity in the patient population.

Notes on this clone: Its specific antigen is unknown. Base quality data are lacking; no much larger clone is found one base away.

The receptor library was made with the immunoSEQ multiplex PCR assay. For TCR sequencing, RNA was extracted from every sample and reverse transcribed into cDNA to serve as template. SuperScript III was used for first-strand cDNA synthesis, primed with a 2:1 mix of oligo-dT and random hexamers. A synthetic immune receptor repertoire was used to assess amplification bias, and residual bias was removed computationally. The paper's processing steps were these. Raw reads were preprocessed for error removal, and CDR3 was defined according to IMGT conventions as running from the conserved cysteine to phenylalanine. Clonality was computed as 1 minus the Shannon entropy, with the entropy normalized by log2 of the number of productive unique TCRs. Whether each scalp clone was CD4 or CD8 was inferred by checking scalp TCRbeta sequences against the CD4 and CD8 repertoires from sorted blood. Sourced from immuneACCESS, this table was stored by TCRdb with only in-frame sequences that have V and J called. A share of the clones is absent; for the studies checked, an unresolved V gene accounts for under half, and the remainder has no known explanation. That table gives V, J and clone size, and the DNA gave D and trimming. The sample data list 120,000 or so clones, and less than 70% of these were observed just once. The ten largest clones represent approximately 2.6% of the sample.

PBMCs were separated by density centrifugation and stained for CD3, CD4 and CD8, after which CD4+ and CD8+ T cells were sorted on a FACSAria. Unaffected controls provided scalp biopsies and blood samples. Source material: CD4+ T cells sorted from blood. The sequence was collected from a human donor in good health.

The CDR3 protein: CASSSGTGADTQYF. The DNA sequence is TGTGCCAGCAGTTCCGGGACAGGGGCAGATACGCAGTATTTT. This sequence uses TRBV6-5 and TRBJ2-3; 10 of the junction bases match TRBD1. V lost 4 bases and J lost 4 bases, and the count of bases not matched to a germline gene is 2. Taken from the germline V gene, the CDR1 and CDR2 loops are MNHEY and SVGAGI. From its cysteine to its phenylalanine, the CDR3 spans 14 amino acids. The only DNA kept is the CDR3, 42 bases in frame from the first base.